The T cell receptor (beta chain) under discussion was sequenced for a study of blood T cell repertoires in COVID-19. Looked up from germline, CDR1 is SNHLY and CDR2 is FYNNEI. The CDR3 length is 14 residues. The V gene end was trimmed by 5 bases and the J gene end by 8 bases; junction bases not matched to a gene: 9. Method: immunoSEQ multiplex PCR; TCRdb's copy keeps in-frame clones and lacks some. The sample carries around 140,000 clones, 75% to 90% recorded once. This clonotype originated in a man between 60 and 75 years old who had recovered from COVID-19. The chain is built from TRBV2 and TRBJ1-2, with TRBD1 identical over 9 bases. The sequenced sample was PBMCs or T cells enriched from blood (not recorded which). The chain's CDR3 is CASSTTGGSLGYTF. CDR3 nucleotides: TGTGCCAGCAGTACCACAGGGGGCTCTCTCGGCTACACCTTC.